This T cell receptor beta chain was observed in a study of T cell responses to AZD1222 COVID-19 vaccine. General study points: Repertoires were obtained only post-peak T cell response.

Profiled with immunoSEQ multiplex PCR; TCRdb holds only in-frame clones, not every one. Of about 200,000 clones listed, 90% to 95% are singletons. Notes on this clone: As yet, its antigen is unknown.

The germline V gene encodes CDR1 MRHNA and CDR2 SNTAGT. The V and J ends lost 4 bases and 12 bases respectively, with 25 bases between them. The CDR3 runs 16 residues. The gene calls are TRBV6-4 and TRBJ2-1; perhaps TRBD1 as D (6 bases). This clonotype originated in an adult who received the MenACWY meningococcal vaccine as a control. The starting material was peripheral blood, obtained 28 days after the second dose of the MenACWY control vaccine. The CDR3 bases are TGTGCCAGCAGTGCTACCACAGGGTCAGCTCGAAGTGGGCAGTTCTTC. Translation gives CASSATTGSARSGQFF.